Listed below are T cell receptor beta chains from one sample, sequenced in a study of blood T cell repertoires in COVID-19. TCRdb's copy holds only in-frame clones and misses some; the assay was immunoSEQ multiplex PCR. The table lists some 370,000 clones, roughly 90% of them singletons. Sequencing was carried out using peripheral blood. The receptor source for this set is a man between 35 and 55 years old with acute or convalescent COVID-19. CDR3s include the opening cysteine and the closing phenylalanine or tryptophan. D genes are given only for firm matches. Not all rows give a size; the values are once, few, many and, for expanded clones, a class.

j_gene: TRBJ2-7
v_gene: TRBV7-3
abundance: .
d_gene: .
len: 14
CDR3nt: TGTGCCAGCAGCCTCGAGGGCGGGGAGGTCGAGCAGTACTTC
CDR3aa: CASSLEGGEVEQYF

j_gene: TRBJ1-1
v_gene: TRBV5-1
abundance: .
d_gene: .
len: 13
CDR3nt: TGCGCCAGCAGCTTGGTTCAGGGGACTGAAGCTTTCTTT
CDR3aa: CASSLVQGTEAFF

j_gene: TRBJ2-5
v_gene: TRBV28
abundance: .
d_gene: TRBD1
len: 16
CDR3nt: TGTGCCAGCAGTATCCCCTCACAGGGGCTAGCAGAGACCCAGTACTTC
CDR3aa: CASSIPSQGLAETQYF

j_gene: TRBJ1-3
v_gene: TRBV29-1
abundance: .
d_gene: .
len: 15
CDR3nt: TGCAGCGTTGAAGACCCGGGACACGCTGGAAACACCATATATTTT
CDR3aa: CSVEDPGHAGNTIYF

j_gene: TRBJ1-2
v_gene: TRBV13
abundance: .
d_gene: .
len: 15
CDR3nt: TGTGCCAGCAGCTCCCGGTCAGGGCCACACTATGGCTACACCTTC
CDR3aa: CASSSRSGPHYGYTF

j_gene: TRBJ1-4
v_gene: TRBV15
abundance: .
d_gene: .
len: 15
CDR3nt: TGTGCCACCAGCAGAGTTTTGGGAGGGAATGAAAAACTGTTTTTT
CDR3aa: CATSRVLGGNEKLFF

j_gene: TRBJ2-2
v_gene: TRBV18
abundance: few
d_gene: TRBD2
len: 16
CDR3nt: TGTGCCAGCTCACCCACAACTAGCGGGGGGCCCAGGGAGCTGTTTTTT
CDR3aa: CASSPTTSGGPRELFF

j_gene: TRBJ1-1
v_gene: TRBV5-1
abundance: .
d_gene: TRBD1
len: 16
CDR3nt: TGCGCCAGCAGCTTGGAACCGGGACAGATGAACACTGAAGCTTTCTTT
CDR3aa: CASSLEPGQMNTEAFF

j_gene: TRBJ1-6
v_gene: TRBV2
abundance: .
d_gene: .
len: 15
CDR3nt: TGTGCCAGCATCCGAAGAGGGAACAGGGCCTCACCCCTCCACTTT
CDR3aa: CASIRRGNRASPLHF

j_gene: TRBJ1-3
v_gene: TRBV9
abundance: few
d_gene: .
len: 17
CDR3nt: TGTGCCAGCAGCGTACTCCCAGACACAAGCTCTGGAAACACCATATATTTT
CDR3aa: CASSVLPDTSSGNTIYF

j_gene: TRBJ2-4
v_gene: TRBV18
abundance: .
d_gene: .
len: 13
CDR3nt: TGTGCCACCACAGGGCTAGCCAAAAACATTCAGTACTTC
CDR3aa: CATTGLAKNIQYF

j_gene: TRBJ2-4
v_gene: TRBV28
abundance: .
d_gene: TRBD2
len: 16
CDR3nt: TGTGCCAGCACCACTCCCAGCGGGAGGGCCGAGAACATTCAGTACTTC
CDR3aa: CASTTPSGRAENIQYF

j_gene: TRBJ2-7
v_gene: TRBV5-1
abundance: .
d_gene: TRBD1
len: 15
CDR3nt: TGCGCCAGCAGCGAAAGGGACAGTACTTCCTACGAGCAGTACTTC
CDR3aa: CASSERDSTSYEQYF

j_gene: TRBJ2-7
v_gene: TRBV6-1
abundance: .
d_gene: TRBD1
len: 14
CDR3nt: TGTGCCAGCAGTGAAATTAGGACAGGGAACGAGCAGTACTTC
CDR3aa: CASSEIRTGNEQYF

j_gene: TRBJ1-1
v_gene: TRBV27
abundance: .
d_gene: .
len: 12
CDR3nt: TGTGCCAGCAGTTTCGGACAAGGTGAAGCTTTCTTT
CDR3aa: CASSFGQGEAFF

j_gene: TRBJ1-5
v_gene: TRBV6-2/TRBV6-3
abundance: .
d_gene: TRBD1
len: 15
CDR3nt: TGTGCCAGCAGTTACGGACAGGGCGGCGGTCAGCCCCAGCATTTT
CDR3aa: CASSYGQGGGQPQHF

j_gene: TRBJ1-1
v_gene: TRBV2
abundance: .
d_gene: .
len: 20
CDR3nt: TGTGCCAGCAATACACTCCAAGGGTGGGACACTTCACTTGGGAACACTGAAGCTTTCTTT
CDR3aa: CASNTLQGWDTSLGNTEAFF

j_gene: TRBJ2-7
v_gene: TRBV5-4
abundance: once
d_gene: .
len: 14
CDR3nt: TGTGCCAGCAGCCCGGGACTTTCCACTTCCGAGCAGTACTTC
CDR3aa: CASSPGLSTSEQYF

j_gene: TRBJ2-3
v_gene: TRBV3-1/TRBV3-2
abundance: .
d_gene: TRBD2
len: 13
CDR3nt: TGTGCCAGCAGCCCTCACCCGGGACTAGCTGATTATTTT
CDR3aa: CASSPHPGLADYF

j_gene: TRBJ1-1
v_gene: TRBV28
abundance: .
d_gene: TRBD1
len: 14
CDR3nt: TGTGCCAGCGGTCAGGGACAGGTCAACCCTGAAGCTTTCTTT
CDR3aa: CASGQGQVNPEAFF

j_gene: TRBJ1-1
v_gene: TRBV6-6
abundance: .
d_gene: TRBD1
len: 14
CDR3nt: TGTGCCAGCAGTTCGGACAGGAGGAACACTGAAGCTTTCTTT
CDR3aa: CASSSDRRNTEAFF

j_gene: TRBJ1-2
v_gene: TRBV7-9
abundance: .
d_gene: TRBD1
len: 15
CDR3nt: TGTGCCAGCAGCGCGTCCGGGACAGGGTACTATGGCTACACCTTC
CDR3aa: CASSASGTGYYGYTF